A single sample is the source of the 27 T cell receptor beta chains below, sequenced in a study of CD8 T cells in ankylosing spondylitis. From the 5' RACE reads, TCRdb called clonotypes with MiXCR, one entry per CDR3 protein. The sample carries 35,000 to 45,000 distinct CDR3 sequences, about 10% recorded once. The sequenced sample consisted of blood, either unsorted or a sorted T cell fraction (not recorded which). The receptors were sampled from a male donor with ankylosing spondylitis or in good health (not recorded which).

With regard to this clonotype: A read error may explain this, as a much larger clone is one base away. The chain combines TRBV5-1 with TRBJ2-5, with 9 nucleotides matching TRBD1. This CDR3 is 16 amino acids long. Germline lookup yields CDR1 SGHRS and CDR2 YFSETQ. The CDR3 sequence: CASSLETGGFHETQNF. The DNA for the CDR3 is TGCGCCAGCAGCTTGGAGACAGGGGGTTTCCACGAGACCCAGAACTTC.

This clonotype came up many times. The chain is built from TRBV5-1 and TRBJ1-4; weak D call: TRBD1 (5 bases). Germline-derived CDR1 and CDR2 are SGHRS and YFSETQ. Trimming took 3 bases from V and 4 from J, leaving 10 bases between them. The CDR3 has 14 amino acids. Written as DNA, the CDR3 is TGCGCCAGCAGCTCGGGACTGAGTAATGAAAAACTGTTTTTT. Translation: CASSSGLSNEKLFF. Supplemented by reference TRBV5-1 and TRBJ1-4, the full variable domain reads KAGVTQTPRYLIKTRGQQVTLSCSPISGHRSVSWYQQTPGQGLQFLFEYFSETQRNKGNFPGRFSGRQFSNSRSEMNVSTLELGDSALYLCASSSGLSNEKLFFGSGTQLSVL.

This clonotype has a count of ten or more. This chain joins TRBV27 and TRBJ2-2, with D perhaps TRBD1 (5 bases). V was clipped by 8 bases and J by 6 bases, with 7 bases between them. The length of the CDR3 is 11 residues. Germline V gene lookup returns CDR1 MNHEY and CDR2 SMNVEV (reference sequence). This chain's CDR3 is CASGASGELFF. The CDR3 region has the DNA TGTGCCAGCGGGGCTTCCGGGGAGCTGTTTTTT.

In this sample, this clonotype turned up many times. V gene TRBV20-1 combines with J gene TRBJ2-1; D may match TRBD1 or TRBD2 (5 bases each). V was trimmed by 2 bases and J by 7 bases, leaving 12 bases between them. CDR1 and CDR2 (germline): DFQATT, SNEGSKA (reference sequence). This CDR3 region has 13 residues. The CDR3 protein is CSARRSGTNEQFF. The CDR3 DNA sequence: TGCAGTGCTAGACGGTCGGGGACGAATGAGCAGTTCTTC.

J is TRBJ1-5 and V is TRBV6-5; D is perhaps TRBD1 (6 bases). Germline V gene sequence: CDR1 MNHEY, CDR2 SVGAGI. V was trimmed by 3 bases and J by 6 bases, leaving 27 bases between them. This CDR3 contains 19 residues. The CDR3 DNA reads TGTGCCAGCAGTTATGGGTTAGGCGGACAGCCCAGTGAGGGTCAGCCCCAGCATTTT. Amino acids: CASSYGLGGQPSEGQPQHF.

This clonotype showed up just a few times. The chain uses TRBV5-1 and TRBJ2-7, with D perhaps matching TRBD2 (6 bases). The V gene's germline CDR1 is SGHRS and CDR2 YFSETQ. The V end was cut by 0 bases, the J end by 7 bases, with 14 bases between. CDR3 length: 14 residues. The CDR3 region is CASSLAGSIVEQYF. The CDR3 nucleotides read TGCGCCAGCAGCTTGGCCGGGAGTATCGTGGAGCAGTACTTC.

This clonotype has at least ten counts. The chain has TRBV5-1 and TRBJ2-5; D might be TRBD1 or TRBD2, each matching 5 bases. There are 14 residues in the CDR3. Trimming pared 2 bases from V and 4 bases from J, leaving 12 bases between. Germline-derived CDR1 and CDR2 are SGHRS and YFSETQ. The CDR3 here is CASSFSGARETQYF. The CDR3, as DNA: TGCGCCAGCAGCTTCTCCGGGGCTCGAGAGACCCAGTACTTC.

This sequence joins TRBV19 and TRBJ2-3; 10 bases line up with TRBD2. CDR3 length equals 15 residues. Germline V CDR1 and CDR2: LNHDA, SQIVND (reference sequence). V was clipped by 6 bases and J by 4 bases; unmatched bases: 7. The CDR3 bases are TGTGCCAGTAGCACGGGGGGACTAGCGTCAGATACGCAGTATTTT. Translated, it gives CASSTGGLASDTQYF.

This clonotype was counted ten times or more. J is TRBJ2-5 and V is TRBV5-1, with no clear D. The V end was cut by 1 base, the J end by 1 base, with 14 bases between. The germline CDR1 and CDR2 sequences are SGHRS and YFSETQ. The CDR3 loop spans 16 amino acids. CDR3 DNA sequence: TGCGCCAGCAGCTTGAGTAGTCTGGCGGCCCAAGAGACCCAGTACTTC. Encoded protein: CASSLSSLAAQETQYF. The full variable domain, its missing parts supplied by reference TRBV5-1 and TRBJ2-5, is KAGVTQTPRYLIKTRGQQVTLSCSPISGHRSVSWYQQTPGQGLQFLFEYFSETQRNKGNFPGRFSGRQFSNSRSEMNVSTLELGDSALYLCASSLSSLAAQETQYFGPGTRLLVL.

The chain links TRBV5-1 to TRBJ2-3, with D perhaps matching TRBD1 or TRBD2 (5 bases each). V lost 6 bases, J lost 4 bases, and 12 bases lay in between. The germline V gene encodes CDR1 SGHRS and CDR2 YFSETQ. This CDR3 comprises 13 residues. CDR3 protein: CASTTGGSDTQYF. The CDR3 DNA is TGCGCCAGCACCACAGGAGGATCAGATACGCAGTATTTT.

This clonotype was counted at least ten times. The chain couples TRBV28 to TRBJ1-4; a possible D gene is TRBD1 (6 bases). V gave up 2 bases and J gave up 7 bases, with 11 bases separating them. Germline V CDR1 and CDR2: MDHEN, SYDVKM. The CDR3 is 14 residues long. The CDR3 region is CASSLAGVGEKLFF. The CDR3 region has the DNA TGTGCCAGCAGTTTAGCAGGGGTGGGTGAAAAACTGTTTTTT.

This clonotype was seen many times. The V and J genes are TRBV10-3 and TRBJ1-4; the D is unclear. CDR3 length: 15 amino acids. Trimming left V 0 bases short and J 2 bases short, with 7 bases between. Looked up from germline, CDR1 is ENHRY and CDR2 is SYGVKD. The CDR3 is CAISESPETNEKLFF. In DNA, the CDR3 is TGTGCCATCAGTGAGTCTCCGGAGACTAATGAAAAACTGTTTTTT.

This clonotype showed up many times. The chain employs TRBV24-1 and TRBJ1-1; 8 bases match TRBD1. This CDR3 is 13 amino acids long. Germline V lookup: CDR1 KGHDR, CDR2 SFDVKD. The junction had 1 base not matched to a gene; V was cut back by 6 bases and J by 2 bases. CDR3 bases: TGTGCCACCAGTCAGGGGGCAAACACTGAAGCTTTCTTT. Protein: CATSQGANTEAFF.

This clonotype was observed at least ten times. This sequence joins TRBV3-1 and TRBJ1-5; D is unresolved. Germline CDR1 reads LGHDT; CDR2 reads YNNKEL (reference sequence). V was trimmed by 0 bases and J by 7 bases, leaving 7 bases between them. The CDR3 has 13 amino acids. The CDR3 DNA is TGTGCCAGCAGCCAAGATAGACGCCAGCCCCAGCATTTT. Translating it yields CASSQDRRQPQHF.

This clonotype was seen repeatedly, ten times or more. The V call is TRBV12-3 or TRBV12-4, the J call TRBJ1-6; D gene ambiguous. The length of the CDR3 is 14 residues. Trimming pared 7 bases from V and 6 bases from J, leaving 13 bases between. CDR3: CASMYGPGNSPLHF. The DNA of the CDR3 is TGTGCCAGCATGTATGGTCCGGGTAATTCACCCCTCCACTTT.

The sample holds a few counts of this clonotype. The chain employs TRBV18 and TRBJ2-5; no firm D call. V lost 3 bases and J 3 bases, leaving 8 bases between the germline ends. Germline V gives CDR1 KGHSH, CDR2 LQKENI. There are 13 residues in the CDR3. The CDR3 DNA sequence: TGTGCCAGCTCACCGTTATTCAAAGAGACCCAGTACTTC. Its translation is CASSPLFKETQYF.

This clonotype was detected ten times or more. The V gene is TRBV6-1, the J gene TRBJ1-1, with TRBD1 matching over 7 bases. CDR3 size: 13 residues. The germline gives CDR1 MNHNS, CDR2 SASEGT. J was trimmed by 4 bases and V by 7 bases; bases with no gene match: 6. The CDR3 nucleotides read TGTGCCAGCAATCACAGGGGCGGCACTGAAGCTTTCTTT. Translation gives CASNHRGGTEAFF.

Points on this clonotype: The junction and the germline gene differ at one end; a read error may be behind it. The V call is TRBV6-5, the J call TRBJ1-6; the D is unclear. In germline, CDR1 is MNHEY, CDR2 SVGAGI. The CDR3 is 17 residues long. For the CDR3, the DNA is TGTGCCAGCAGTTACGATGCCCGGAGCTCCCATAATTCACCCCTCCACTTT. It is translated as CASSYDARSSHNSPLHF.

The chain uses TRBV27 and TRBJ2-1, with 13 positions matching TRBD2. This CDR3 region has 17 residues. CDR1 and CDR2 from the germline V gene are MNHEY and SMNVEV (reference sequence). After removal of 2 bases from V and 3 bases from J, the junction contained 4 bases not matched to a gene. CDR3 protein: CASSLRLAGGGYNEQFF. CDR3 DNA sequence: TGTGCCAGCAGTTTAAGACTAGCGGGGGGCGGCTACAATGAGCAGTTCTTC.

Only a few counts were recorded for this clonotype. The chain has TRBV7-6 and TRBJ2-7; D remains unclear. Trimming stripped 2 bases from V and 5 bases from J, with 13 bases between. This CDR3 is built from 14 residues. The V gene's germline CDR1 is SGHVS and CDR2 FNYEAQ. CDR3: CASSLSASRDEQYF. The CDR3 bases are TGTGCCAGCAGCTTATCTGCGTCCCGGGACGAGCAGTACTTC.

This clonotype came up many times. This rearrangement joins TRBV27 to TRBJ2-5, with D tentatively TRBD1 or TRBD2 (6 bases each). The CDR3 sequence is 15 residues long. Deletions cut 6 bases from V and 1 base from J, with 15 bases between. Germline values: CDR1 MNHEY, CDR2 SMNVEV (reference sequence). In nucleotides, the CDR3 is TGTGCCAGCAGGAGGGGGGACAACCGCCAAGAGACCCAGTACTTC. Protein product: CASRRGDNRQETQYF.

This clonotype was seen only once. The chain uses TRBV7-9 and TRBJ1-1; D is uncertain. With 5 bases removed from V and 7 bases from J, the gap between germline ends came to 11 bases. Germline CDR1 SEHNR, CDR2 FQNEAQ (reference sequence). The length of the CDR3 is 12 residues. The DNA of the CDR3 is TGTGCCAGCAGCCGACTGGAGCATGAAGCTTTCTTT. Amino acid sequence: CASSRLEHEAFF.

The table lists this clonotype with many counts. This chain connects TRBV14 to TRBJ2-1; 7 bases fit TRBD2. Trimming cost V 1 base and J 5 bases; bases outside gene matches: 5. The CDR3 runs 15 residues. Germline CDR1 SGHDN, CDR2 FVKESK. This CDR3 is CASSQGAGYHNEQFF. CDR3 bases: TGTGCCAGCAGCCAAGGAGCGGGATACCACAATGAGCAGTTCTTC.

This clonotype was seen more than once but under ten times. The chain uses TRBV7-2 and TRBJ1-1; no clear D. The germline V gene has CDR1 SGHTA and CDR2 FQGNSA. V was shortened by 0 bases and J by 4 bases, with 9 bases between the two germline ends. The CDR3 extends over 14 amino acids. CDR3 nucleotide sequence: TGTGCCAGCAGCTTAGCGAAGGTTGGCACTGAAGCTTTCTTT. This gives the protein CASSLAKVGTEAFF. Together with reference TRBV7-2 and TRBJ1-1, the CDR3 gives the full variable domain: GAGVSQSPSNKVTEKGKDVELRCDPISGHTALYWYRQSLGQGLEFLIYFQGNSAPDKSGLPSDRFSAERTGGSVSTLTIQRTQQEDSAVYLCASSLAKVGTEAFFGQGTRLTVV.

The chain employs TRBV4-2 and TRBJ1-3; D is undetermined. V lost 2 bases, J lost 0 bases, and 11 bases lay in between. The germline gives CDR1 LGHNA, CDR2 YNFKEQ. CDR3 length equals 16 residues. CDR3 sequence: CASSQLGGNSGNTIYF. The CDR3 region has the DNA TGTGCCAGCAGCCAACTGGGCGGAAACTCTGGAAACACCATATATTTT.

The chain employs TRBV28 and TRBJ1-2; D is ambiguous. V lost 6 bases and J 3 bases, leaving 17 bases between the germline ends. CDR1 is MDHEN and CDR2 is SYDVKM in the germline V gene. The CDR3 spans 15 residues. DNA of the CDR3: TGTGCCAGCAGCCCCATTAGAGGGCTCGACTATGGCTACACCTTC. Its protein product is CASSPIRGLDYGYTF.

The V gene is TRBV5-1, the J gene TRBJ2-7, with a possible D match to TRBD2 (7 bases). V lost 2 bases and J 0 bases, leaving 15 bases between the germline ends. The germline V gene encodes CDR1 SGHRS and CDR2 YFSETQ. This CDR3 is built from 16 residues. CDR3 nucleotide sequence: TGCGCCAGCAGCTTCCAGCGGGGACACTTCTCCTACGAGCAGTACTTC. This codes for CASSFQRGHFSYEQYF.